Below, one TCR beta chain is given with its context. Other DNA sequences in this sample translate to the same CDR3. In the original workflow: Reference gene primer amplification gave estimated nucleated cell counts. Assay: immunoSEQ multiplex PCR; the TCRdb copy retains only in-frame clones and omits some. The DNA was the basis for D and trimming; V, J and clone size are from that table. The data contain roughly 160,000 clones, approximately 83% of them seen just once; the ten biggest clones take up around 2.1%. The sample comes from a study of blood T cell repertoires in COVID-19. Across the study: The samples span acute and convalescent COVID-19 from the United States, Italy and Spain. Sources were T cells, B-cell-depleted T cells, or PBMCs; the material itself was cDNA or gDNA.

Trimming left V 6 bases short and J 5 bases short, with 7 bases between. The CDR3 loop spans 12 amino acids. Germline values: CDR1 LNHDA, CDR2 SQIVND (reference sequence). Specimen: peripheral blood. The origin of this receptor is a woman of 80 years or more with acute or convalescent COVID-19. The V and J genes are TRBV19 and TRBJ2-2; tentative D call: TRBD1 (6 bases). In DNA form, the CDR3 reads TGTGCCAGTAGCACAGGGACCGGGGAGCTGTTTTTT. This gives the protein CASSTGTGELFF.